This T cell receptor (beta chain) was obtained from a study of T cell responses to AZD1222 COVID-19 vaccine. Only in-frame clones appear in the TCRdb table, and some are missing; sequencing was by immunoSEQ multiplex PCR. The sample lists around 130,000 clones; 90% to 95% were seen once. To note about this clone: Antigen unknown.

The CDR3 has 13 amino acids. Germline values: CDR1 ENHRY, CDR2 SYGVKD. The ends were cut back, 6 bases at V and 7 bases at J, with 13 bases in the middle. Broader study findings: Repertoire sampling happened only post peak T cell response. White British donors predominated, females outnumbered males, and clonal diversity was possibly underestimated.

The sample consisted of peripheral blood, taken on day 0 of AZD1222 vaccination. The gene calls are TRBV10-3 and TRBJ2-1; the D is unclear. The receptor's source is an adult in good health. The CDR3 spells CAIRGASKNEQFF. Here the CDR3 DNA reads TGTGCCATCAGGGGCGCTAGTAAAAATGAGCAGTTCTTC.